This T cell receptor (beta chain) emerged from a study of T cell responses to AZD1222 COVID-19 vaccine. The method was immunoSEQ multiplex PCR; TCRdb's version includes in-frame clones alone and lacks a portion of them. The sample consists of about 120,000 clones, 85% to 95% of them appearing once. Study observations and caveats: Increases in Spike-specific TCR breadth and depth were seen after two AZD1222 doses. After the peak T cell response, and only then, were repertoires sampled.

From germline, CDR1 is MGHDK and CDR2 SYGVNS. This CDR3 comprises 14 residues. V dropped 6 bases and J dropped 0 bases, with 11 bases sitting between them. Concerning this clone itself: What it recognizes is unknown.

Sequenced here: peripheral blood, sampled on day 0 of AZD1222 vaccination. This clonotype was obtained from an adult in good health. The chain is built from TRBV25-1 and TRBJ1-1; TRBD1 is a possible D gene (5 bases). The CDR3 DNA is TGTGCCAGCAGGGATCAGGGCCTGAACACTGAAGCTTTCTTT. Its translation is CASRDQGLNTEAFF.